Listed below are T cell receptor beta chains from one sample, sequenced in a study of shared clonotypes between healthy human individuals. Here immunoSEQ multiplex PCR was the method, and the copy in TCRdb shows in-frame clones only, minus some. This sample has some 2,100,000 clones, with 90% to 95% found just once. Sequencing input: naive CD8+ T cells from PBMCs. The source is a man between 18 and 35 years old in good health. Some clones in this sample may be carry-over from other donors' samples. Each CDR3 is given with its conserved first and last residue. D genes are given only for firm matches. Clone sizes are given selectively: once, few, many, or a class where the clone is expanded.

D	V	size	J	CDR3	DNA
NA	TRBV7-9	NA	TRBJ1-1	CASSPGQTYPGNTEAFF	TGTGCCAGCAGTCCCGGGCAAACGTACCCTGGGAACACTGAAGCTTTCTTT
TRBD2	TRBV11-2	once	TRBJ2-3	CASSLGLALTDTQYF	TGTGCCAGCAGCCTTGGACTAGCGCTCACAGATACGCAGTATTTT
NA	TRBV5-1	NA	TRBJ2-7	CASSRYPTGGPDEQYF	TGCGCCAGCAGCCGATATCCTACTGGGGGACCAGACGAGCAGTACTTC
NA	TRBV9	NA	TRBJ2-3	CASSSQGIGLDTQYF	TGTGCCAGCAGCTCCCAGGGTATTGGTCTAGATACGCAGTATTTT
TRBD2	TRBV6-5	once	TRBJ2-1	CASSGVAGVFEQFF	TGTGCCAGCAGCGGGGTAGCGGGAGTTTTTGAGCAGTTCTTC
NA	TRBV29-1	NA	TRBJ2-2	CSVEEGATGELFF	TGCAGCGTTGAAGAGGGGGCGACCGGGGAGCTGTTTTTT
TRBD2	TRBV7-2	NA	TRBJ2-7	CASSQPGGRREGRSYEQYF	TGTGCCAGCAGTCAACCTGGGGGCCGGCGGGAGGGCAGGTCCTACGAGCAGTACTTC
TRBD2	TRBV27	once	TRBJ2-3	CASRAWTSGNPSTDTQYF	TGTGCCAGCAGAGCTTGGACTAGCGGGAATCCTAGCACAGATACGCAGTATTTT
NA	TRBV6-1	NA	TRBJ2-5	CASSETPVHGETQYF	TGTGCCAGCAGTGAAACCCCCGTTCACGGGGAGACCCAGTACTTC
NA	TRBV19	once	TRBJ1-5	CASSLYRGQNNQPQHF	TGTGCCAGTAGTCTCTATCGAGGGCAGAACAATCAGCCCCAGCATTTT
NA	TRBV29-1	once	TRBJ1-2	CSVARDYGYTF	TGCAGCGTTGCCCGGGACTATGGCTACACCTTC
NA	TRBV9	once	TRBJ2-1	CASSDQTFGLINEQFF	TGTGCCAGCAGCGACCAGACGTTCGGGTTGATCAATGAGCAGTTCTTC
TRBD1	TRBV6-5	NA	TRBJ2-2	CASSYLGQANTGELFF	TGTGCCAGCAGTTACCTCGGACAGGCGAACACCGGGGAGCTGTTTTTT
NA	TRBV4-1	NA	TRBJ2-1	CASSPGASANEQFF	TGCGCCAGCAGCCCCGGGGCTAGCGCCAATGAGCAGTTCTTC
TRBD1	TRBV4-1	few	TRBJ1-1	CASSLRDRVDTEAFF	TGCGCCAGCAGCCTAAGGGACAGGGTGGACACTGAAGCTTTCTTT
TRBD1	TRBV28	NA	TRBJ2-3	CASSLTGISTDTQYF	TGTGCCAGCAGCCTGACAGGGATAAGCACAGATACGCAGTATTTT
NA	TRBV27	NA	TRBJ1-2	CASSPSAGPVNYGYTF	TGTGCCAGCAGTCCTTCCGCCGGACCCGTTAACTATGGCTACACCTTC
NA	TRBV4-2	NA	TRBJ2-7	CASSQALGRVHEQYF	TGTGCCAGCAGCCAAGCCCTGGGCAGGGTCCACGAGCAGTACTTC
TRBD2	TRBV15	NA	TRBJ2-5	CATSSAGLAEEETQYF	TGTGCCACCAGCAGCGCCGGACTAGCGGAGGAAGAGACCCAGTACTTC
NA	TRBV27	NA	TRBJ2-3	CASSLLGGRTDTQYF	TGTGCCAGCAGTCTCTTGGGGGGCAGAACAGATACGCAGTATTTT
NA	TRBV29-1	NA	TRBJ2-7	CSVEVRETYEQYF	TGCAGCGTTGAAGTGCGGGAAACCTACGAGCAGTACTTC
NA	TRBV7-9	NA	TRBJ2-2	CASSLVFNTGELFF	TGTGCCAGCAGCTTAGTTTTCAACACCGGGGAGCTGTTTTTT
TRBD1	TRBV5-6	NA	TRBJ1-3	CASSVGQVRYSGNTIYF	TGTGCCAGCAGCGTGGGACAGGTGCGCTACTCTGGAAACACCATATATTTT
NA	TRBV30	few	TRBJ2-2	CAWSVGRGGELFF	TGTGCCTGGAGTGTGGGAAGGGGCGGGGAGCTGTTTTTT
NA	TRBV27	NA	TRBJ1-2	CASSPRGGLPQNGYTF	TGTGCCAGCAGTCCCCGGGGGGGGCTGCCTCAAAATGGCTACACCTTC
NA	TRBV7-9	NA	TRBJ2-1	CASSHGGINEQFF	TGTGCCAGCAGTCATGGAGGGATCAATGAGCAGTTCTTC
TRBD2	TRBV7-9	NA	TRBJ2-5	CASSLELAREGSDWETQYF	TGTGCCAGCAGCTTAGAATTAGCGCGGGAGGGATCGGATTGGGAGACCCAGTACTTC
TRBD2	TRBV4-2	NA	TRBJ2-7	CASSQDPAGGPQYF	TGTGCCAGCAGCCAAGACCCAGCGGGAGGGCCGCAGTACTTC
TRBD2	TRBV4-1	once	TRBJ2-3	CASSQDHQAGGPAQYF	TGCGCCAGCAGCCAAGATCATCAAGCGGGAGGGCCTGCGCAGTATTTT
NA	TRBV13	NA	TRBJ1-5	CASSSWIDSNQPQHF	TGTGCCAGCAGCTCCTGGATAGATAGCAATCAGCCCCAGCATTTT
TRBD1	TRBV28	NA	TRBJ1-2	CASQFIPGQENYGYTF	TGTGCCAGCCAGTTTATCCCGGGACAGGAGAACTATGGCTACACCTTC
TRBD1	TRBV28	NA	TRBJ2-3	CASSAAEGQGGTQYF	TGTGCCAGCAGCGCTGCGGAGGGACAGGGGGGAACGCAGTATTTT
NA	TRBV5-1	once	TRBJ2-7	CASSLIGTGESYEQYF	TGCGCCAGCAGCTTGATCGGGACGGGCGAATCCTACGAGCAGTACTTC
NA	TRBV6-1	NA	TRBJ1-4	CASSEALGGFGEKLFF	TGTGCCAGCAGTGAAGCGCTTGGGGGGTTCGGTGAAAAACTGTTTTTT
NA	TRBV5-6	NA	TRBJ2-7	CASSLGDKDYEQYF	TGTGCCAGCAGCCTGGGGGACAAAGACTACGAGCAGTACTTC
NA	TRBV19	NA	TRBJ2-7	CASSISPGISYEQYF	TGTGCCAGTAGTATTTCCCCCGGCATCTCCTACGAGCAGTACTTC
NA	TRBV27	NA	TRBJ2-5	CASRLRATYQETQHF	TGTGCCAGCAGGTTAAGGGCTACGTACCAAGAGACCCAGCACTTC
NA	TRBV9	NA	TRBJ2-5	CASSPPVGQTQYF	TGTGCCAGCAGCCCCCCTGTGGGACAGACCCAGTACTTC
NA	TRBV4-1	NA	TRBJ1-5	CASSQDRPGNSNQPQHF	TGCGCCAGCAGCCAAGATCGGCCAGGCAATAGCAATCAGCCCCAGCATTTT
NA	TRBV27	NA	TRBJ2-2	CASTAPRLVVLTAGELFF	TGTGCCAGCACCGCCCCCCGACTAGTTGTCTTGACGGCCGGGGAGCTGTTTTTT
TRBD2	TRBV28	NA	TRBJ2-5	CASSLLVAGAWETQYF	TGTGCCAGCAGTTTATTGGTTGCGGGAGCGTGGGAGACCCAGTACTTC
NA	TRBV5-8	NA	TRBJ1-1	CASRTRNTEAFF	TGTGCCAGCAGGACAAGGAACACTGAAGCTTTCTTT
TRBD2	TRBV11-2	NA	TRBJ2-2	CASRRPGLAGGGGTGELFF	TGTGCCAGCAGGCGACCGGGACTAGCGGGAGGCGGTGGCACCGGGGAGCTGTTTTTT